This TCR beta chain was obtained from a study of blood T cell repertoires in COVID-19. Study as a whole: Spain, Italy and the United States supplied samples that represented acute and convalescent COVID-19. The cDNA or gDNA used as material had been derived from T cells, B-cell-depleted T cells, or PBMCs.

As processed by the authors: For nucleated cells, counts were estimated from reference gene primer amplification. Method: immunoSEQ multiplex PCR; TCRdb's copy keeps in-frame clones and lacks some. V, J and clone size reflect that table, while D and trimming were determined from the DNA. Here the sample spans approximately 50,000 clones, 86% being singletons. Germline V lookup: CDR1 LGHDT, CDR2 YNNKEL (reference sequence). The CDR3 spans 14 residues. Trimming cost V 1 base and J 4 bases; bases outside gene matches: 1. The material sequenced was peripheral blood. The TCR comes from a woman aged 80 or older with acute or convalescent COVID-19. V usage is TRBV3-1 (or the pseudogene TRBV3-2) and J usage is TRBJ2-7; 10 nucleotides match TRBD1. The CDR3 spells CASSQGGQGYEQYF. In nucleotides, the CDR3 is TGTGCCAGCAGCCAAGGGGGACAGGGGTACGAGCAGTACTTC.